This entry features one TCR beta chain sequence. Its antigen target is currently unknown. Qualities for individual bases were not recorded, and no much larger clone is one base off. The CDR3 holds 15 amino acids from the cysteine to the phenylalanine. Only the CDR3 DNA stays, 45 bases, in frame from base 1. CDR1 SGHKS and CDR2 YYEKEE are derived from the germline V gene (reference sequence). The trim is 1 base for V and 2 bases for J, with a gap of 13 bases between the germline ends. The CDR3 regions of human TCRbeta chains were analyzed by immunosequencing. As for the authors' bioinformatics: Repertoire TCRs were matched against a reference library of SARS-CoV-2-specific TCRs generated with the MIRA antigen-specificity platform. Breadth meant the fraction of unique TCRs that were SARS-CoV-2-associated, whereas depth meant the fraction of total T cells that were SARS-CoV-2-associated. Using the MIRA data, each spike-specific TCR was mapped to the spike region that the TCR reacts to and placed in a CD4 or CD8 class. Log10-transformed breadth and depth values were compared by one-way ANOVA with Sidak's multiple comparisons tests. Entries here come from immuneACCESS through TCRdb and include only in-frame sequences with V and J called. Some clones fail to appear in such tables; in the studies checked, an unresolved V gene covers under half of the shortfall, and the cause of the remainder is unknown. The DNA was the basis for D and trimming; V, J and clone size are from that table. The sample has tens of thousands of clones on record, around 90% of them singletons. About a fifth of the sample is held by the ten biggest clonotypes.

These data originate in a study of T cell responses to AZD1222 COVID-19 vaccine (dated by TCRdb to the early 2020s). Looking at the study overall: AZD1222 recipients given second doses at about 4 weeks or at about 12 weeks were pooled, since spike-specific TCR depth and breadth were not found to differ between the two schedules. A total of 230 to 250 trial participants underwent TCR sequencing, of whom roughly 210 received two doses of AZD1222 and about 25 received two doses of the MenACWY control vaccine. Enrollment into the trials was organized by age into subgroups of 18-55, 56-69 and 70-plus years, and those subgroups contained 148, 28 and 57 TCR-sequenced participants, respectively.

The time point label corresponds to: baseline before first vaccination. Samples from vaccinated people were obtained from the UK trials COV001 and COV002, which included a single-blind randomized controlled phase 2/3 trial of AZD1222 (ChAdOx1 nCoV-19) in healthy adults. For TCRbeta chain sequencing, PBMC samples from trial participants were taken at day 0 and at day 28 after the second dose. The investigation overall reported the following: In the small 56-69-year group, the increase in depth fell short of significance, most likely because of low power. No day 14 peak-response samples were available, so repertoires were characterized only after the peak T cell response. The whole spike protein was spanned by vaccine-associated CD4 TCRs, and dominant responses were seen in regions 160-218 and 743-854. Spike-specific TCR breadth and depth rose significantly after two AZD1222 doses compared with day 0 and with MenACWY recipients. Reportedly, almost half of the unique spike-specific TCRs recognized epitopes lying outside the regions that are mutated in the B.1.351 and B.1.1.7 variants. Conclusions about previously exposed vaccinees are limited because only a handful of AZD1222 recipients were SARS-CoV-2 seropositive at baseline. Participants were mostly white British and included more females than males, and it was suggested by the authors that clonal diversity may have been underestimated.

The sequence came from an adult in good health. The material sequenced was peripheral blood, taken on day 0 of AZD1222 vaccination. The chain joins TRBV5-5 to TRBJ2-7; the D gene is possibly TRBD2, with 6 bases matching. The CDR3 corresponds to CASSLLSAGPYEQYF. The DNA sequence is as follows: TGTGCCAGCAGCTTGTTGTCGGCGGGGCCCTACGAGCAGTACTTC.